The text below deals with one T cell receptor beta chain. Its antigen remains unknown. The data originate from a study of shared clonotypes between healthy human individuals. Study results and caveats: Rarefaction showed sorted-subset sequencing was incomplete despite large depth. Compared with clonotypes that all four donors shared, non-shared clonotypes had lower generation probabilities.

The V end was cut by 8 bases, the J end by 1 base, with 16 bases between. Looked up from germline, CDR1 is SQVTM and CDR2 is ANQGSEA. The CDR3 has 14 amino acids. For sorted subsets, approximately 200 ng DNA per replicate equaled about 31,000 T cell genomes. Method: immunoSEQ multiplex PCR; TCRdb's copy keeps in-frame clones and lacks some. Among 2 million to 2.5 million clones listed, 90% to 96% were seen once. The specimen sequenced was naive CD4+ T cells sorted from blood. Subset specified: CD45RA+ positively selected. The rearrangement links TRBV29-1 to TRBJ2-3; D is possibly TRBD2 (5 bases). The sequence was collected from a man younger than 35 in good health. The CDR3: CSFKPGWGTDTQYF. DNA for the CDR3: TGCAGCTTCAAGCCGGGGTGGGGCACAGATACGCAGTATTTT.